A single sample is the source of the 32 T cell receptor beta chains below, sequenced in a study of cytomegalovirus exposure and HLA in healthy donors. This PCR relied on a set of 60 Vbeta primers and 13 Jbeta primers. Sequencing was performed with immunoSEQ multiplex PCR; in TCRdb, only in-frame clones are kept and a portion is missing. This table holds about 180,000 clones, 85% found once. Specimen: PBMCs. The receptors were sampled from a boy younger than 10 in good health and CMV-seronegative.

This clone was seen just once. The genes are TRBV9 and TRBJ2-7, with D maybe TRBD2 (6 bases). The CDR3 totals 16 residues. The V and J ends lost 0 bases and 2 bases respectively, with 15 bases between them. CDR1 and CDR2 (germline): SGDLS, YYNGEE. The CDR3 region is CASSVEGSGLPYEQYF. The CDR3 region has the DNA TGTGCCAGCAGCGTAGAGGGTAGCGGACTACCCTACGAGCAGTACTTC.

The V gene is TRBV5-6, the J gene TRBJ2-2, with a tentative D call TRBD2 (6 bases). The V gene lost 4 bases and the J gene lost 3 bases, with 16 bases spanning the gap. The CDR3 totals 16 residues. Germline CDR1 SGHDT, CDR2 YYEEEE. The CDR3, as DNA: TGTGCCAGCAGCATAATCGGGAGTCGGGACACCGGGGAGCTGTTTTTT. Amino acids: CASSIIGSRDTGELFF.

The table lists this clone with a few counts. This chain's CDR3 is CASSRAGREQFF. The CDR3 nucleotides are TGTGCCAGCAGCAGGGCGGGGAGGGAGCAGTTCTTC. The J gene is TRBJ2-1, the V gene TRBV4-2, with D tentatively TRBD2 (6 bases). The CDR3 runs to 12 residues. CDR1 and CDR2 from the germline V gene are LGHNA and YNFKEQ. V was trimmed by 5 bases and J by 10 bases, leaving 12 bases between them.

A single count supports this clone. This chain connects TRBV19 to TRBJ1-3; the match to TRBD1 covers 10 bases. CDR1 LNHDA and CDR2 SQIVND come from the germline V gene (reference sequence). The CDR3 spans 14 residues. V trimming: 6 bases; J trimming: 3 bases; junction bases outside the gene matches: 2. CDR3 sequence (DNA): TGTGCCAGTAGGACAGGGGGCTATGGAAACACCATATATTTT. This codes for CASRTGGYGNTIYF.

The chain joins TRBV10-3 to TRBJ1-1, with D tentatively TRBD1 (5 bases). The germline V and J ends were trimmed by 2 bases and 2 bases, with 9 bases remaining between them. Germline V gene sequence: CDR1 ENHRY, CDR2 SYGVKD. This CDR3 has 14 residues. This chain's CDR3 is CAISEDSGNTEAFF. DNA of the CDR3: TGTGCCATCAGTGAGGACAGTGGAAACACTGAAGCTTTCTTT.

The gene calls are TRBV6-4 and TRBJ2-7; TRBD1 matches 7 bases. Germline CDR1 MRHNA, CDR2 SNTAGT. This CDR3 is 15 amino acids long. The trim removed 5 bases at V and 5 bases at J, leaving 12 bases unmatched. This chain's CDR3 is CASSPRQGKSDEQYF. CDR3 coding DNA: TGTGCCAGCAGTCCTCGACAGGGAAAGAGCGACGAGCAGTACTTC.

This rearrangement joins TRBV11-2 to TRBJ1-3; D perhaps matches TRBD1 (5 bases). The length of the CDR3 is 16 residues. CDR1 is SGHAT, CDR2 FQNNGV, per germline. Trimming pared 5 bases from V and 5 bases from J, leaving 19 bases between. CDR3 protein: CASSPSGESSRNTIYF. As DNA, the CDR3 is TGTGCCAGCAGCCCGTCGGGGGAGTCATCGCGAAACACCATATATTTT.

The chain carries TRBV6-1 and TRBJ2-1; D is unclear. V lost 4 bases and J 4 bases, leaving 8 bases between the germline ends. This CDR3 is built from 13 residues. Germline CDR1 is MNHNS and CDR2 is SASEGT. This chain's CDR3 is CASSVRQYNEQFF. DNA of the CDR3: TGTGCCAGCAGTGTCAGGCAGTACAATGAGCAGTTCTTC.

This rearrangement joins TRBV7-9 to TRBJ2-3; D possibly corresponds to TRBD2 (6 bases). Germline-derived CDR1 and CDR2 are SEHNR and FQNEAQ (reference sequence). V gave up 0 bases and J gave up 2 bases, with 12 bases separating them. This CDR3 is 16 amino acids long. The CDR3 nucleotides read TGTGCCAGCAGCTTAGCGTTGGGCGGGGTCACAGATACGCAGTATTTT. Its translation: CASSLALGGVTDTQYF.

This CDR3 is CASRGGGYGYTF. CDR3 sequence (DNA): TGTGCCAGCCGCGGCGGGGGCTATGGCTACACCTTC. The genes are TRBV2 and TRBJ1-2, with D possibly matching TRBD1 (5 bases). CDR3 length: 12 amino acids. Germline CDR1 and CDR2: SNHLY and FYNNEI. V dropped 8 bases and J dropped 4 bases, with 11 bases sitting between them.

This clone was detected only a few times. The V and J genes are TRBV27 and TRBJ2-1; D is possibly TRBD1 (6 bases). The CDR3 sequence is 15 residues long. Germline V lookup: CDR1 MNHEY, CDR2 SMNVEV (reference sequence). The V end lost 6 bases, the J end lost 4 bases, and 16 bases lay between the germline ends. The CDR3 sequence is CASSPPGTTYNEQFF. Here the CDR3 DNA reads TGTGCCAGCAGCCCCCCCGGGACAACTTACAATGAGCAGTTCTTC.

The rearrangement joins TRBV28 to TRBJ2-7, with TRBD2 matching over 10 bases. V lost 1 base and J lost 5; bases outside the gene matches: 17. The CDR3 sequence is 19 residues long. CDR1 is MDHEN, CDR2 SYDVKM, per germline. CDR3 sequence: CASSLFPSGRLGSEDEQYF. Written as DNA, the CDR3 is TGTGCCAGCAGTTTATTTCCTAGCGGGAGATTAGGATCTGAGGACGAGCAGTACTTC.

This clone has just one count. The chain employs TRBV9 and TRBJ2-5, with 7 bases that match TRBD2. The CDR3 is 14 amino acids. CDR1 and CDR2 from the germline V gene are SGDLS and YYNGEE. V was clipped by 0 bases and J by 4 bases; unmatched bases: 3. Written as DNA, the CDR3 is TGTGCCAGCAGCGTAGCGGGGGGAACAGAGACCCAGTACTTC. This translates into CASSVAGGTETQYF.

The rearrangement joins TRBV7-9 to TRBJ1-5, with a tentative D call TRBD1 (6 bases). The CDR3 contains 19 residues. V lost 1 base to trimming and J lost 1 base, with 20 bases between them. Germline assignment: CDR1 SEHNR and CDR2 FQNEAQ (reference sequence). CDR3 residues: CASSLGVGEGHLSNQPQHF. The CDR3 DNA follows: TGTGCCAGCAGCTTAGGGGTTGGAGAGGGACATTTAAGCAATCAGCCCCAGCATTTT. Based on the CDR3 plus reference TRBV7-9 and TRBJ1-5, the full variable domain is DTGVSQNPRHKITKRGQNVTFRCDPISEHNRLYWYRQTLGQGPEFLTYFQNEAQLEKSRLLSDRFSAERPKGSFSTLEIQRTEQGDSAMYLCASSLGVGEGHLSNQPQHFGDGTRLSIL.

The genes are TRBV5-4 and TRBJ2-5; D perhaps matches TRBD2 (5 bases). Germline V lookup: CDR1 SGHNT, CDR2 YYREEE (reference sequence). The V gene lost 6 bases and the J gene lost 5 bases, with 8 bases spanning the gap. The CDR3 covers 11 residues. The CDR3 DNA follows: TGTGCCAGCACCAGAGGGGAGACCCAGTACTTC. This codes for CASTRGETQYF.

The CDR3 sequence: CASSPSGVGNQPQHF. The CDR3 nucleotides are TGTGCCAGCTCACCATCCGGGGTCGGCAATCAGCCCCAGCATTTT. V is TRBV18 and J is TRBJ1-5; D gene uncertain. The ends were cut back, 2 bases at V and 2 bases at J, with 10 bases in the middle. This CDR3 spans 15 amino acids. Germline V lookup: CDR1 KGHSH, CDR2 LQKENI.

The table lists this clone with a count of one. This chain joins TRBV6-5 and TRBJ2-1; 14 bases align to TRBD2. The CDR3 has 15 residues. The germline gives CDR1 MNHEY, CDR2 SVGAGI. V shed 6 bases, J shed 7 bases, and the junction held 5 bases outside the gene matches. The CDR3 spells CASSSTSGGANEQFF. The CDR3 bases are TGTGCCAGCAGCTCGACTAGCGGGGGGGCGAATGAGCAGTTCTTC.

The V gene is TRBV28, the J gene TRBJ2-2, with 7 positions matching TRBD1. This CDR3 comprises 16 residues. Looked up from germline, CDR1 is MDHEN and CDR2 is SYDVKM. The V segment lost 2 bases and the J segment 4 bases; nucleotides outside the gene matches: 7. CDR3 bases: TGTGCCAGCAGTTTAGCCGGGACAGCTGTCACCGGGGAGCTGTTTTTT. Protein sequence: CASSLAGTAVTGELFF.

The rearrangement joins TRBV9 to TRBJ2-4, with 8 bases that match TRBD2. The CDR3 has 16 amino acids. With 0 bases clipped from V and 2 bases from J, the junction kept 4 bases outside the gene matches. CDR1 is SGDLS, CDR2 YYNGEE, per germline. The chain's CDR3 is CASSVAGGRSKNIQYF. CDR3 DNA sequence: TGTGCCAGCAGCGTAGCGGGGGGGAGATCCAAAAACATTCAGTACTTC.

V and J are TRBV27 and TRBJ2-7; D possibly corresponds to TRBD2 (6 bases). Germline assignment: CDR1 MNHEY and CDR2 SMNVEV (reference sequence). V shed 6 bases and J shed 3 bases, with 18 bases lying between them. The CDR3 totals 15 residues. CDR3 nucleotide sequence: TGTGCCAGCAGCACTTACCCGGGGGACCTCTACGAGCAGTACTTC. Its protein product is CASSTYPGDLYEQYF.

V usage is TRBV28 and J usage is TRBJ2-3; perhaps TRBD2 as D (6 bases). This CDR3 contains 15 residues. CDR1 and CDR2 (germline): MDHEN, SYDVKM. Trimming pared 7 bases from V and 5 bases from J, leaving 19 bases between. CDR3 loop: CASMDTNGRKDTQYF. The CDR3 DNA follows: TGTGCCAGCATGGATACCAATGGGAGGAAAGATACGCAGTATTTT. The full variable domain, completed using reference TRBV28 and TRBJ2-3, is DVKVTQSSRYLVKRTGEKVFLECVQDMDHENMFWYRQDPGLGLRLIYFSYDVKMKEKGDIPEGYSVSREKKERFSLILESASTNQTSMYLCASMDTNGRKDTQYFGPGTRLTVL.

Here the CDR3 reads CAWSGPDRVLSGANVLTF. The CDR3 DNA reads TGTGCCTGGAGTGGGCCGGACAGGGTCCTCTCTGGGGCCAACGTCCTGACTTTC. The chain has TRBV30 and TRBJ2-6, with TRBD1 identical over 8 bases. CDR3 length: 18 amino acids. V dropped 1 base and J dropped 0; count of bases not matched to a gene: 8. The germline gives CDR1 GTSNPN, CDR2 SVGIG (reference sequence). The variable domain in full, with the rest retrieved from reference TRBV30 and TRBJ2-6, is SQTIHQWPATLVQPVGSPLSLECTVEGTSNPNLYWYRQAAGRGLQLLFYSVGIGQISSEVPQNLSASRPQDRQFILSSKKLLLSDSGFYLCAWSGPDRVLSGANVLTFGAGSRLTVL.

The V and J genes are TRBV9 and TRBJ2-3, with 12 bases aligning to TRBD2. The CDR3 runs 16 residues. CDR1 and CDR2 from the germline V gene are SGDLS and YYNGEE. J was trimmed by 6 bases and V by 3 bases; bases with no gene match: 8. CDR3 amino acids: CASSAKLAGGSDTQYF. Here the CDR3 DNA reads TGTGCCAGCAGCGCCAAACTAGCGGGAGGATCCGATACGCAGTATTTT.

The chain employs TRBV9 and TRBJ2-2; 9 bases line up with TRBD1. Trimming took 4 bases from V and 5 from J; bases not matched to a gene: 6. CDR1 and CDR2 from the germline V gene are SGDLS and YYNGEE. The CDR3 has 15 residues. CDR3 amino acids: CASSTGTGWTGELFF. CDR3 coding DNA: TGTGCCAGCAGCACCGGGACAGGGTGGACCGGGGAGCTGTTTTTT.

This clone was found a few times. J is TRBJ2-3 and V is TRBV5-1, with D perhaps TRBD1 (6 bases). V lost 0 bases, J lost 2 bases, and 10 bases lay in between. CDR3 length: 15 amino acids. In germline, CDR1 is SGHRS, CDR2 YFSETQ. CDR3 nucleotide sequence: TGCGCCAGCAGCTTGGACAGGGTAGACACAGATACGCAGTATTTT. Protein product: CASSLDRVDTDTQYF.

The CDR3 region has the DNA TGCAGCGTTAGGGCGGGAGGGAACAACGAGCAGTACTTC. This codes for CSVRAGGNNEQYF. The chain combines TRBV29-1 with TRBJ2-5; 9 bases match TRBD2. The J call is uncertain, as TRBJ2-7 better fits the DNA end. Looked up from germline, CDR1 is SQVTM and CDR2 is ANQGSEA. This CDR3 spans 13 amino acids.

The chain employs TRBV5-8 and TRBJ2-7; 10 nucleotides agree with TRBD1. The germline V gene encodes CDR1 SGHTS and CDR2 YDEGEE. The CDR3 spans 16 residues. The junction had 13 bases not matched to a gene; V was cut back by 5 bases and J by 5 bases. The CDR3: CASSLRDRGFGDEQYV. For the CDR3, the DNA is TGTGCCAGCAGTCTCCGGGACAGGGGATTTGGCGACGAGCAGTACGTC.

The genes are TRBV7-3 and TRBJ2-3; 7 bases fit TRBD2. This CDR3 contains 18 residues. Looked up from germline, CDR1 is SGHTA and CDR2 is FQGTGA. Trimming at V came to 2 bases and at J to 1 base, leaving 12 bases not matched to a gene. The CDR3 protein is CASSLRGGPTSRTDTQYF. The CDR3 region has the DNA TGTGCCAGCAGCTTACGCGGGGGACCGACATCCCGCACAGATACGCAGTATTTT.

The chain is built from TRBV18 and TRBJ2-7, with 9 nucleotides matching TRBD1. The CDR3 is 16 amino acids. After removal of 3 bases from V and 1 base from J, the junction contained 7 bases not matched to a gene. CDR1 and CDR2 from the germline V gene are KGHSH and LQKENI. The CDR3 protein is CASSPRSGQGSYEQYF. CDR3 DNA: TGTGCCAGCTCACCTAGGTCCGGACAGGGGTCCTACGAGCAGTACTTC.

The chain has TRBV2 and TRBJ2-1, with TRBD2 as a possible D gene (6 bases). The CDR3 consists of 15 residues. Germline V lookup: CDR1 SNHLY, CDR2 FYNNEI. The V end was cut by 6 bases, the J end by 0 bases, with 12 bases between. CDR3 sequence reads: CASRVAVGSYNEQFF. The CDR3, as DNA: TGTGCCAGCAGGGTAGCGGTGGGCTCCTACAATGAGCAGTTCTTC.

The chain uses TRBV5-6 and TRBJ2-6; TRBD1 matches at 8 bases. The length of the CDR3 is 17 residues. The junction had 4 bases not matched to a gene; V was cut back by 2 bases and J by 0 bases. The germline V gene has CDR1 SGHDT and CDR2 YYEEEE. The CDR3 is CASSFGTGSSGANVLTF. CDR3 coding DNA: TGTGCCAGCAGCTTCGGGACAGGCTCCTCTGGGGCCAACGTCCTGACTTTC.

This chain uses TRBV19 with TRBJ2-3, with TRBD2 matching 12 bases. J lost 1 base, V lost 7 bases, and 12 bases had no gene match. The CDR3 loop spans 18 amino acids. CDR1 is LNHDA, CDR2 SQIVND, per germline (reference sequence). CDR3 region: CASTVRTSGIPRTDTQYF. DNA of the CDR3: TGTGCCAGTACCGTGAGGACTAGCGGGATTCCCCGCACAGATACGCAGTATTTT.